Below are 8 T cell receptor beta chains sequenced from a single sample in a study of T cells in Graves' hyperthyroidism and ophthalmopathy. TCR beta CDR3 regions were amplified from RNA. The study used the HTBI primer set for a first-round RT-PCR of the TCR CDR3. TCRdb passed the multiplex PCR reads through MiXCR, listing each CDR3 protein once. Of some 510,000 distinct CDR3 sequences listed, around 21% are singletons. What was sequenced was blood. The receptors stem from a man between 18 and 35 years old with Graves' hyperthyroidism.

This clonotype was picked up many times. The chain has TRBV12-3 or TRBV12-4 and TRBJ1-3, with D maybe TRBD1 (6 bases). Trimming left V 0 bases short and J 4 bases short, with 10 bases between. This CDR3 is 15 amino acids long. Here the CDR3 reads CASSLATGMGNTIYF. The CDR3 DNA is TGTGCCAGCAGTTTAGCAACAGGGATGGGAAACACCATATATTTT.

The V gene is TRBV6-2 or TRBV6-3, the J gene TRBJ2-7; tentatively, D is TRBD1 (5 bases). CDR3 length: 14 amino acids. CDR1 and CDR2 from the germline V gene are MNHEY and SVGEGT. With 0 bases removed from V and 4 bases from J, the gap between germline ends came to 10 bases. As DNA, the CDR3 is TGTGCCAGCAGTTACTCGAGGACACAGTACGAGCAGTACTTC. Translation: CASSYSRTQYEQYF.

This clonotype was counted at least ten times. The chain uses TRBV28 and TRBJ2-7, with D uncertain. Trimming cost V 7 bases and J 2 bases, with 15 bases left between them. Germline CDR1 reads MDHEN; CDR2 reads SYDVKM. The CDR3 contains 14 residues. The CDR3 coding sequence is TGTGCCAGCATCCCGGGTAGGCAGACCTACGAGCAGTACTTC. Protein sequence: CASIPGRQTYEQYF. The full variable domain, completed using reference TRBV28 and TRBJ2-7, is DVKVTQSSRYLVKRTGEKVFLECVQDMDHENMFWYRQDPGLGLRLIYFSYDVKMKEKGDIPEGYSVSREKKERFSLILESASTNQTSMYLCASIPGRQTYEQYFGPGTRLTVT.

The sample holds many counts of this clonotype. The chain employs TRBV6-2 or TRBV6-3 and TRBJ1-1; the D gene is possibly TRBD1 (6 bases). V lost 1 base to trimming and J lost 9 bases, with 12 bases between them. Germline V gene data show CDR1 as MNHEY and CDR2 as SVGEGT. This CDR3 comprises 13 residues. Here the CDR3 DNA reads TGTGCCAGCAGTTACTGGGTAGGGGGGCAAGCTTTCTTT. This translates into CASSYWVGGQAFF.

The chain joins TRBV6-1 to TRBJ1-2, with TRBD1 as a possible D gene (6 bases). The CDR3 contains 13 residues. The germline V gene encodes CDR1 MNHNS and CDR2 SASEGT. V lost 10 bases and J lost 7, with 19 bases in between. CDR3 in DNA: TGTGCCATAACAGGGTCAGCTCTCAGTGGCTACACCTTC. It codes for CAITGSALSGYTF.

The sample holds many counts of this clonotype. The chain recombines TRBV7-6 with TRBJ2-7; a possible D gene is TRBD1 (6 bases). Trimming took 5 bases from V and 3 from J, leaving 14 bases between them. The germline CDR1 and CDR2 sequences are SGHVS and FNYEAQ. The CDR3 loop spans 14 amino acids. CDR3 loop: CASSPGQIIYEQYF. The CDR3, as DNA: TGTGCCAGCAGCCCCGGACAGATAATCTACGAGCAGTACTTC.

This clonotype ranks as medium-sized (0.01 to 0.1%). V gene TRBV6-1 combines with J gene TRBJ1-5, with D unresolved. Trimming stripped 2 bases from V and 2 bases from J, with 4 bases between. The germline CDR1 and CDR2 sequences are MNHNS and SASEGT. The CDR3 extends over 13 amino acids. The CDR3: CASSEWRNQPQHF. The CDR3 bases are TGTGCCAGCAGTGAATGGCGCAATCAGCCCCAGCATTTT.

A note on this clonotype: One base away lies a much larger clone, so this may be a sequencing read error. The chain recombines TRBV7-8 with TRBJ1-5, with D possibly matching TRBD1 (5 bases). V lost 6 bases to trimming and J lost 5 bases, with 11 bases between them. There are 13 residues in the CDR3. The germline V gene encodes CDR1 SGHVS and CDR2 FQNEAQ. CDR3 DNA: TGTGCCAGCAGTCGACAGTTAGATCAGCCCCAGCATTTT. Its translation is CASSRQLDQPQHF.